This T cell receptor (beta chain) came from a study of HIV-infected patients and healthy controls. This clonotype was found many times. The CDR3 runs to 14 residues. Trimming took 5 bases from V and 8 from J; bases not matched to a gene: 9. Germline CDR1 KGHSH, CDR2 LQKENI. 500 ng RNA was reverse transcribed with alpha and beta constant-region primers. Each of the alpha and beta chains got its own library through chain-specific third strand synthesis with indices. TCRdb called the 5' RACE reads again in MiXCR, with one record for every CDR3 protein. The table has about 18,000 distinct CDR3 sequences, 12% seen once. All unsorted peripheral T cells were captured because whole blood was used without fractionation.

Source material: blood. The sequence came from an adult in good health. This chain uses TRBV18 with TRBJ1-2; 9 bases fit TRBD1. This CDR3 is CASSELQGARGYTF. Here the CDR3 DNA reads TGTGCCAGCTCAGAACTACAGGGGGCGCGCGGCTACACCTTC.